This T cell receptor beta chain is from a study of shared clonotypes between healthy human individuals. As for the study in general: Plates per donor: three CD4 naive, three CD4 memory, two CD8 naive, one CD8 memory.

The split of CD4+ cells yielded CD45RA+ naive and CD45RA-negative memory subsets. V was cut by 4 bases and J by 0 bases, with 9 bases left in between. This CDR3 is built from 14 residues. The germline V gene has CDR1 SQVTM and CDR2 ANQGSEA. Notes on the study in general: Among donors, clonotype sharing was expected to be affected by sequencing depth.

In regard to this clone: Its antigen is unknown.

TCRdb's table, derived via immunoSEQ multiplex PCR, lists solely in-frame clones and lacks some. This table has approximately 340,000 clones, less than 85% appearing once. The source of this sequence is a man younger than 40 in good health. The rearrangement uses TRBV29-1 and TRBJ2-2; D is uncertain. Sample: memory CD4+ T cells sorted from blood. Subset indicated: CD45RA-negative fraction. The CDR3, as DNA: TGCAGCGTTGGGCAGGTCTCGAACACCGGGGAGCTGTTTTTT. As protein: CSVGQVSNTGELFF.